A single sample gave rise to the 21 T cell receptor beta chains below, sequenced in a study of CD8 T cells in Susac syndrome. Reverse transcription of 0.5 to 1 ug RNA was performed with random hexamers. TCRdb itself ran the immunoSEQ multiplex PCR reads through MiXCR, one entry per CDR3 protein. The data contain 210,000 or so distinct CDR3 sequences, about 94% of them singletons. The sample was CD4+ T cells from PBMCs. These TCRs come from a human donor with Susac syndrome.

The chain employs TRBV29-1 and TRBJ1-2, with TRBD1 as a possible D gene (5 bases). The CDR3 is 12 residues long. Trimming took 7 bases from V and 5 from J, leaving 14 bases between them. Germline V CDR1 and CDR2: SQVTM, ANQGSEA. CDR3 residues: CSARQTDYGYTF. CDR3 in DNA: TGCAGCGCCAGACAGACCGATTATGGCTACACCTTC.

The count of this clonotype is one. The chain uses TRBV19 and TRBJ2-3; no clear D. Looked up from germline, CDR1 is LNHDA and CDR2 is SQIVND (reference sequence). This CDR3 comprises 14 residues. Trimming left V 10 bases short and J 0 bases short, with 14 bases between. For the CDR3, the DNA is TGTGCCACCCGGGCCTTCCAGAGCACAGATACGCAGTATTTT. It yields the protein CATRAFQSTDTQYF.

The chain is built from TRBV27 and TRBJ1-6; D perhaps matches TRBD1 (5 bases). CDR1 and CDR2 (germline): MNHEY, SMNVEV (reference sequence). V shed 4 bases and J shed 7 bases, with 14 bases lying between them. The CDR3 runs to 15 residues. CDR3 amino acids: CASSSGRLLNSPLHF. For the CDR3, the DNA is TGTGCCAGCAGTTCGGGACGGCTCTTAAATTCACCCCTCCACTTT.

This chain connects TRBV7-2 to TRBJ2-1; the D is unclear. Germline CDR1 reads SGHTA; CDR2 reads FQGNSA. The V end was cut by 4 bases, the J end by 0 bases, with 10 bases between. The CDR3 consists of 15 residues. This CDR3 reads CASSSYLPSYNEQFF. CDR3 bases: TGTGCCAGCAGCTCTTATCTCCCCTCCTACAATGAGCAGTTCTTC.

The chain uses TRBV7-9 and TRBJ2-5, with unresolved D. The length of the CDR3 is 15 residues. The V and J ends lost 6 bases and 4 bases respectively, with 18 bases between them. In germline, CDR1 is SEHNR, CDR2 FQNEAQ (reference sequence). In DNA form, the CDR3 reads TGTGCCAGCAGGCCTAAACTCCGGGTTGGAGAGACCCAGTACTTC. Encoded protein: CASRPKLRVGETQYF.

V is TRBV20-1 and J is TRBJ2-7; D may correspond to TRBD1 or TRBD2 (5 bases each). The V and J ends lost 4 bases and 2 bases respectively, with 15 bases between them. The CDR3 sequence is 14 residues long. Per the germline V gene, CDR1 is DFQATT and CDR2 is SNEGSKA (reference sequence). The CDR3 spells CSAKVSGLTYEQYF. The CDR3 DNA sequence: TGCAGTGCTAAGGTCTCGGGGCTGACCTACGAGCAGTACTTC.

The rearrangement links TRBV3-1 to TRBJ2-3; possible D gene TRBD2, 6 bases. The V end was cut by 2 bases, the J end by 3 bases, with 9 bases between. CDR3 size: 14 residues. CDR1 is LGHDT and CDR2 is YNNKEL in the germline V gene (reference sequence). CDR3 bases: TGTGCCAGCAGCCAACCGGGGGTAACAGATACGCAGTATTTT. The encoded protein is CASSQPGVTDTQYF.

The J gene is TRBJ2-1, the V gene TRBV29-1; TRBD1 or TRBD2 may be the D gene (6 bases each). This CDR3 is built from 10 residues. The V gene's germline CDR1 is SQVTM and CDR2 ANQGSEA. CDR3 sequence: CNARGDEQFF. CDR3 DNA: TGCAACGCTAGGGGGGATGAGCAGTTCTTC.

This chain links TRBV20-1 with TRBJ2-5; D uncertain. Trimming took off 6 bases at V and 4 bases at J, with 9 bases between the two ends. The length of the CDR3 is 11 residues. Germline CDR1 is DFQATT and CDR2 is SNEGSKA (reference sequence). CDR3 amino acids: CSAYLGETQYF. CDR3 coding DNA: TGCAGTGCCTACCTTGGAGAGACCCAGTACTTC.

The chain employs TRBV30 and TRBJ2-7; tentatively, D is TRBD1 or TRBD2 (5 bases each). V dropped 2 bases and J dropped 6 bases, with 20 bases sitting between them. The CDR3 contains 15 residues. Germline CDR1 and CDR2: GTSNPN and SVGIG (reference sequence). CDR3 in DNA: TGTGCCTGGAGTTTTTATCCCGGGACGGCGGGCGAGCAGTACTTC. It is translated as CAWSFYPGTAGEQYF.

This rearrangement joins TRBV6-5 to TRBJ1-2; tentatively, D is TRBD1 (6 bases). Germline loops: CDR1 MNHEY, CDR2 SVGAGI. There are 13 residues in the CDR3. V lost 7 bases to trimming and J lost 4 bases, with 13 bases between them. CDR3 residues: CASTLGAFYGYTF. The DNA of the CDR3 is TGTGCCAGCACCTTGGGGGCGTTCTATGGCTACACCTTC.

In its sample, this clonotype was seen a few times. The rearrangement uses TRBV6-6 and TRBJ2-5, with D uncertain. Trimming removed 6 bases at V and 2 bases at J, with 10 bases between. The germline V gene encodes CDR1 MNHNY and CDR2 SVGAGI (reference sequence). This CDR3 contains 13 residues. CDR3 amino acids: CASSPPGQETQYF. Here the CDR3 DNA reads TGTGCCAGCAGCCCTCCCGGGCAAGAGACCCAGTACTTC.

J is TRBJ2-7 and V is TRBV14; 11 bases align to TRBD2. The germline V gene encodes CDR1 SGHDN and CDR2 FVKESK. The CDR3 consists of 15 residues. J lost 4 bases, V lost 3 bases, and 5 bases had no gene match. The CDR3 DNA reads TGTGCCAGCAGCCATAGCGGGGGGGCCGGGTACGAGCAGTACTTC. Amino acid sequence: CASSHSGGAGYEQYF.

The CDR3 sequence is CATSRLDRATYEQYF. CDR3 coding DNA: TGTGCCACCAGCAGACTCGACAGAGCAACCTACGAGCAGTACTTC. The chain carries TRBV15 and TRBJ2-7, with a possible D match to TRBD1 (5 bases). The CDR3 loop spans 15 amino acids. Germline V gene lookup returns CDR1 LNHNV and CDR2 YYDKDF (reference sequence). V was cut by 2 bases and J by 2 bases, with 13 bases left in between.

The chain links TRBV20-1 to TRBJ1-5; D unresolved. Trimming pared 4 bases from V and 3 bases from J, leaving 10 bases between. Germline loops: CDR1 DFQATT, CDR2 SNEGSKA (reference sequence). The CDR3 covers 13 residues. DNA for the CDR3: TGCAGTGCTATCAGACTGCCCAATCAGCCCCAGCATTTT. Protein sequence: CSAIRLPNQPQHF.

This rearrangement joins TRBV28 to TRBJ1-5; D not resolved. In germline, CDR1 is MDHEN, CDR2 SYDVKM. Trimming took off 5 bases at V and 9 bases at J, with 20 bases between the two ends. This CDR3 region has 15 residues. In nucleotides, the CDR3 is TGTGCCAGCAGTATAAGAAGGGAGGGCGAGGGGCCCCAGCATTTT. It specifies CASSIRREGEGPQHF.

The rearrangement uses TRBV12-3 or TRBV12-4 and TRBJ1-1, with D possibly TRBD1 on 5 matching bases. CDR3 size: 14 residues. Trimming stripped 6 bases from V and 7 bases from J, with 18 bases between. The CDR3 DNA follows: TGTGCCAGCAGGCCGTATGGGCAGGGCATTGAAGCTTTCTTT. Protein product: CASRPYGQGIEAFF.

V usage is TRBV9 and J usage is TRBJ1-3; D is ambiguous. Germline CDR1 is SGDLS and CDR2 is YYNGEE. The V end was cut by 0 bases, the J end by 0 bases, with 7 bases between. There are 15 residues in the CDR3. Written as DNA, the CDR3 is TGTGCCAGCAGCGTAGGGGCCGGCTCTGGAAACACCATATATTTT. This codes for CASSVGAGSGNTIYF.

V gene TRBV7-3 combines with J gene TRBJ1-1, with D possibly matching TRBD1 (6 bases). Trimming cost V 2 bases and J 4 bases, with 11 bases left between them. The length of the CDR3 is 14 residues. Germline V gene sequence: CDR1 SGHTA, CDR2 FQGTGA. The CDR3: CASSLSGGSTEAFF. CDR3 in DNA: TGTGCCAGCAGCTTATCGGGGGGCAGCACTGAAGCTTTCTTT.

In this sample, this clonotype turned up once. The rearrangement links TRBV6-2 or TRBV6-3 to TRBJ2-1; 9 nucleotides match TRBD1. The trim removed 6 bases at V and 2 bases at J, leaving 5 bases unmatched. The CDR3 extends over 15 amino acids. Germline loops: CDR1 MNHEY, CDR2 SVGEGT. Here the CDR3 reads CASRAGQGPYNEQFF. In nucleotides, the CDR3 is TGTGCCAGCAGGGCAGGACAGGGGCCCTACAATGAGCAGTTCTTC.

This clonotype has only one observation. The chain has TRBV25-1 and TRBJ1-5; D ambiguous. CDR3 length equals 13 residues. V was pared by 4 bases and J by 0 bases, with 4 bases between. Germline V gene data show CDR1 as MGHDK and CDR2 as SYGVNS. The CDR3 sequence: CASSATSNQPQHF. DNA of the CDR3: TGTGCCAGCAGTGCGACTAGCAATCAGCCCCAGCATTTT.